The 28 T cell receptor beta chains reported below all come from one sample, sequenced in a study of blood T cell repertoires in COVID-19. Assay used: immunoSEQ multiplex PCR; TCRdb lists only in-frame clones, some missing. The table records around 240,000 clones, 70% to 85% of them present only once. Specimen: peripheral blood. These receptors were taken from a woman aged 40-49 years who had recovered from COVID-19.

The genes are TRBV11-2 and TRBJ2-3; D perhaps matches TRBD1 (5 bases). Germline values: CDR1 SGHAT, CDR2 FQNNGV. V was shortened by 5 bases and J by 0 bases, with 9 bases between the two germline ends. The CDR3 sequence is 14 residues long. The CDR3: CASSPDSSTDTQYF. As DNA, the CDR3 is TGTGCCAGCAGCCCCGACAGTAGCACAGATACGCAGTATTTT.

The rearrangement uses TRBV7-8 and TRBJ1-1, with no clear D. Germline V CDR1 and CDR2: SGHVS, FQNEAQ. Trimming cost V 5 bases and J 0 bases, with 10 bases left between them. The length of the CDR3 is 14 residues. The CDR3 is CASSRRQMNTEAFF. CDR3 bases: TGTGCCAGCAGCCGCCGCCAGATGAACACTGAAGCTTTCTTT.

This chain's CDR3 is CASSLAGTGGTDTQYF. The CDR3 nucleotides read TGCGCCAGCAGCTTGGCCGGGACAGGGGGCACAGATACGCAGTATTTT. The chain employs TRBV5-1 and TRBJ2-3; 10 bases are a match to TRBD1. The V segment lost 0 bases and the J segment 1 base; nucleotides outside the gene matches: 2. The CDR3 has 16 residues. Germline V gene lookup returns CDR1 SGHRS and CDR2 YFSETQ.

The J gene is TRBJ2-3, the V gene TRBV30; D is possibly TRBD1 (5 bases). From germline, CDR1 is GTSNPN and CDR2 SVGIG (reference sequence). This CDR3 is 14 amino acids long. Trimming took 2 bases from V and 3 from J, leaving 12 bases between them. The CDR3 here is CAWSPPPGTDTQYF. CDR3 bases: TGTGCCTGGAGTCCACCACCAGGGACAGATACGCAGTATTTT.

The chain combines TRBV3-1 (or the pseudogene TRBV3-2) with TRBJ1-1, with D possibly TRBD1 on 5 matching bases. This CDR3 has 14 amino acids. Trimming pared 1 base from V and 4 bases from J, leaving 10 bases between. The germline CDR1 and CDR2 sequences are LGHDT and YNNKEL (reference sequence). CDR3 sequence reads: CASSQAPRVTEAFF. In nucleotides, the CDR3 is TGTGCCAGCAGCCAAGCCCCCAGGGTCACTGAAGCTTTCTTT.

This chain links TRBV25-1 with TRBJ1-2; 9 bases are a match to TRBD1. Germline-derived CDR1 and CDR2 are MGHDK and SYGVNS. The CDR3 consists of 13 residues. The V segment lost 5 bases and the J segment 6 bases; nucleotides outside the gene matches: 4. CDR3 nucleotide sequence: TGTGCCAGCAGTCGACAGGGGGTGGATGGCTACACCTTC. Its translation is CASSRQGVDGYTF.

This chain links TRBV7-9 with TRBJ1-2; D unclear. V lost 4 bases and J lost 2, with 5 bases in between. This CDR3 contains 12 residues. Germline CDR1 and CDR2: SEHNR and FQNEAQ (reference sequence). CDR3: CASSSGNYGYTF. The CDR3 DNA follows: TGTGCCAGCAGCTCGGGGAACTATGGCTACACCTTC.

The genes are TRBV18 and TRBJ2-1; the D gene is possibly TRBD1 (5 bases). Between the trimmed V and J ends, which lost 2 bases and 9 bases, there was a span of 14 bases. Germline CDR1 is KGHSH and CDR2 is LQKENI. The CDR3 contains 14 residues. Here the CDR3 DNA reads TGTGCCAGCTCACCAGAGCAGGGAATAGGTGAGCAGTTCTTC. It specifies CASSPEQGIGEQFF.

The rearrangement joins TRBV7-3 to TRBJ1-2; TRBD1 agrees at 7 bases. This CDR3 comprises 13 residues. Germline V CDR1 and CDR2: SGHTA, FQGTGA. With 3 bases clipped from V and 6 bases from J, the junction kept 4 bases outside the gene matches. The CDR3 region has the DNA TGTGCCAGCAGCTTCAGTCAGGGGGATGGCTACACCTTC. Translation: CASSFSQGDGYTF.

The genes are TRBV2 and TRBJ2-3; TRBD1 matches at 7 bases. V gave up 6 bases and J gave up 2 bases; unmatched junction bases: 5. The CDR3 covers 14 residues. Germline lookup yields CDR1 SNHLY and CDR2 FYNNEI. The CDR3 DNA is TGTGCCAGCAGCCGGGACAGAGCCACAGATACGCAGTATTTT. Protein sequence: CASSRDRATDTQYF.

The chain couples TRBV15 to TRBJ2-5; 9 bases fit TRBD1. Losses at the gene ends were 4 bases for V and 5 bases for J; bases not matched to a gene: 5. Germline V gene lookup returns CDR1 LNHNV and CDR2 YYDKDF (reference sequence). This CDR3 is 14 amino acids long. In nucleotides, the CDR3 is TGTGCCACCAGCAAGGGACAGGGTATGGAGACCCAGTACTTC. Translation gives CATSKGQGMETQYF. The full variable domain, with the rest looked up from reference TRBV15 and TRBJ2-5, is DAMVIQNPRYQVTQFGKPVTLSCSQTLNHNVMYWYQQKSSQAPKLLFHYYDKDFNNEADTPDNFQSRRPNTSFCFLDIRSPGLGDTAMYLCATSKGQGMETQYFGPGTRLLVL.

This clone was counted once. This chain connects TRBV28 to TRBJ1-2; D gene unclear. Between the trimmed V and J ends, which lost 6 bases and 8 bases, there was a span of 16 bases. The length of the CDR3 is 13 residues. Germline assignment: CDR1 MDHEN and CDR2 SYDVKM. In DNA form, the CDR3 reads TGTGCCAGCAGGTTGAAGGAAGCGATCGGCTACACCTTC. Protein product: CASRLKEAIGYTF.

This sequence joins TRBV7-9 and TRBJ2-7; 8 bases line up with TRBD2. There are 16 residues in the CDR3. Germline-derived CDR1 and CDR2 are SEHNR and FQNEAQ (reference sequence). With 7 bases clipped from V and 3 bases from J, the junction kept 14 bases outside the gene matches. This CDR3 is CASTQLRGGVNYEQYF. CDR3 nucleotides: TGTGCCAGCACCCAACTCCGGGGGGGGGTAAACTACGAGCAGTACTTC.

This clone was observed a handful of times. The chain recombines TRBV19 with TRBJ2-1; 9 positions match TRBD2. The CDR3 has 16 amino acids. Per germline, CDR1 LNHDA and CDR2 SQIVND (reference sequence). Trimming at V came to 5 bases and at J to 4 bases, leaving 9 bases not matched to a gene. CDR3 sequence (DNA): TGTGCCAGTAGTTATCCGCGCGGGGGGGTATACAATGAGCAGTTCTTC. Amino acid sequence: CASSYPRGGVYNEQFF.

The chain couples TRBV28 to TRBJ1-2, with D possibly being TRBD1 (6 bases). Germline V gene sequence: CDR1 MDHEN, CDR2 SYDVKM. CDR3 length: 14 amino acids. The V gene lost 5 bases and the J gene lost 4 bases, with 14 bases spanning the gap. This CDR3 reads CASSRDRTPYGYTF. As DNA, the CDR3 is TGTGCCAGCAGTAGAGACAGGACCCCCTATGGCTACACCTTC.

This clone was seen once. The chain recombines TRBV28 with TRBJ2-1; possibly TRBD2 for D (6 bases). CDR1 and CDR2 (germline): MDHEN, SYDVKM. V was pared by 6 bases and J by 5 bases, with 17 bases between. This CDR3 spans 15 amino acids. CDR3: CASSHGGNRNNEQFF. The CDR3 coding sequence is TGTGCCAGCAGCCACGGGGGAAACCGAAACAATGAGCAGTTCTTC. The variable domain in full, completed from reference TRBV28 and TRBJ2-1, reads DVKVTQSSRYLVKRTGEKVFLECVQDMDHENMFWYRQDPGLGLRLIYFSYDVKMKEKGDIPEGYSVSREKKERFSLILESASTNQTSMYLCASSHGGNRNNEQFFGPGTRLTVL.

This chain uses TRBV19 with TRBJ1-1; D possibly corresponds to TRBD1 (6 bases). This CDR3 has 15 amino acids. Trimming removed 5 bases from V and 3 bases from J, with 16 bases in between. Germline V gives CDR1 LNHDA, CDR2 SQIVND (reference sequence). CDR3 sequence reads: CASSPGGEVYTEAFF. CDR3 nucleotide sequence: TGTGCCAGTAGTCCTGGGGGCGAGGTTTACACTGAAGCTTTCTTT.

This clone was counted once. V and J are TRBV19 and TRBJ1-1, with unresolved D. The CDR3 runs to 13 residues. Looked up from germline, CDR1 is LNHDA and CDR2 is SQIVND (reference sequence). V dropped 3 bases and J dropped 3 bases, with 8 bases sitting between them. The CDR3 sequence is CASSINRDTEAFF. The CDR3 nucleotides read TGTGCCAGTAGTATCAATAGAGACACTGAAGCTTTCTTT. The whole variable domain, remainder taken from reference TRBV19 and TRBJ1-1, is DGGITQSPKYLFRKEGQNVTLSCEQNLNHDAMYWYRQDPGQGLRLIYYSQIVNDFQKGDIAEGYSVSREKKESFPLTVTSAQKNPTAFYLCASSINRDTEAFFGQGTRLTVV.

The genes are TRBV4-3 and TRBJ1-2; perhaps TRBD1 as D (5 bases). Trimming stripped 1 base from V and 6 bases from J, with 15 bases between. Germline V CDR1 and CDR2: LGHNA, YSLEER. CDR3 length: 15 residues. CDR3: CASSQGVQAQDGYTF. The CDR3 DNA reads TGCGCCAGCAGCCAAGGGGTACAGGCCCAGGATGGCTACACCTTC.

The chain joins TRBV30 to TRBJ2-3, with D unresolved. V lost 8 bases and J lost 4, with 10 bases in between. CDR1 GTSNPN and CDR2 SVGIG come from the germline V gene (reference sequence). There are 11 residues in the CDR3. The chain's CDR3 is CAQTKADTQYF. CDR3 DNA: TGTGCCCAAACTAAGGCAGATACGCAGTATTTT.

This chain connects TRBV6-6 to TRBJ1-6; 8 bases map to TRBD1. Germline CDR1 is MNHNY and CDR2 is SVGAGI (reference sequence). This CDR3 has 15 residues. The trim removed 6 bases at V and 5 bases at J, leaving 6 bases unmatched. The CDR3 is CASSEGQVDNSPLHF. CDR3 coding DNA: TGTGCCAGCAGCGAGGGACAGGTGGATAATTCACCCCTCCACTTT.

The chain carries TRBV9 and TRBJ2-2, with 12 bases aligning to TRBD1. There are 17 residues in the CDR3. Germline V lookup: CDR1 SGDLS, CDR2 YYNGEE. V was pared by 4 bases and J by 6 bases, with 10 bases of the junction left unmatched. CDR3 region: CASSSSGGTGGSGELFF. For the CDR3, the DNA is TGTGCCAGCAGCTCCAGCGGTGGGACAGGGGGCTCCGGGGAGCTGTTTTTT.

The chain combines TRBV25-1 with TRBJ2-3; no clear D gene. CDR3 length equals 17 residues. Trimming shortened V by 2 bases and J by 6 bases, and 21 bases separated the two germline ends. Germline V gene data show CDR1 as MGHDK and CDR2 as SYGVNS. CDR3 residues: CASSEDVVSAQADTQYF. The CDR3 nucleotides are TGTGCCAGCAGTGAAGATGTGGTGTCCGCTCAAGCTGATACGCAGTATTTT.

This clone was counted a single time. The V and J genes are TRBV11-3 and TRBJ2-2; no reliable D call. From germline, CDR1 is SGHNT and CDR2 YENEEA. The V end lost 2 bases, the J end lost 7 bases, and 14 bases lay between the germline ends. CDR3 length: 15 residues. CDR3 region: CASSLNWVGGGELFF. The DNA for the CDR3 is TGTGCCAGCAGCTTAAATTGGGTTGGCGGCGGGGAGCTGTTTTTT. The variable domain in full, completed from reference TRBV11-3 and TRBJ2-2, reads EAGVVQSPRYKIIEKKQPVAFWCNPISGHNTLYWYLQNLGQGPELLIRYENEEAVDDSQLPKDRFSAERLKGVDSTLKIQPAELGDSAVYLCASSLNWVGGGELFFGEGSRLTVL.

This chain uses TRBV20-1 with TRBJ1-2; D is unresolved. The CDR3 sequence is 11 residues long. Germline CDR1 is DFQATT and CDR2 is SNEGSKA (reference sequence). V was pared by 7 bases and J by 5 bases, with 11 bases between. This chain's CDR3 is CSVIQEYGYTF. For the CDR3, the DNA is TGCAGTGTAATTCAAGAGTATGGCTACACCTTC.

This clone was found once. DNA of the CDR3: TGTGCCAGCAGCTTAGCTGAGGGCACTGAAGCTTTCTTT. Amino acid sequence: CASSLAEGTEAFF. This chain links TRBV7-9 with TRBJ1-1; D is unresolved. The length of the CDR3 is 13 residues. The V gene's germline CDR1 is SEHNR and CDR2 FQNEAQ (reference sequence). V was cut by 0 bases and J by 4 bases, with 6 bases left in between.

The CDR3 DNA reads as TGTGCCTCCGGGACTAGCGGGTCAATACAGTATTTT. It codes for CASGTSGSIQYF. The chain uses TRBV11-1 and TRBJ2-3; the match to TRBD2 covers 12 bases. Germline trimming cut 11 bases from V and 12 bases from J; bases unmatched to any gene: 9. Germline loops: CDR1 SGHAT, CDR2 FQDESV (reference sequence). The CDR3 has 12 residues.

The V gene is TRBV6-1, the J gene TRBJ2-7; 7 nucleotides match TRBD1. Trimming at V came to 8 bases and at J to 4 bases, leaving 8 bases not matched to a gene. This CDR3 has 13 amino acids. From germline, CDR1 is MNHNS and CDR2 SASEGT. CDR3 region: CASGRDRPYEQYF. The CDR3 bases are TGTGCCAGCGGACGGGACAGACCTTACGAGCAGTACTTC.